This T cell receptor beta chain was observed in a study of T cells after yellow fever vaccination. Germline V gene data show CDR1 as SGHTA and CDR2 as FQGNSA. The CDR3 has 15 amino acids. Trimming removed 5 bases from V and 4 bases from J, with 15 bases in between. The study made its TCR cDNA through 5'RACE template switching. That step introduced a universal primer site along with UMIs. TCRdb re-analysed the 5' RACE reads in MiXCR, keeping a single row per CDR3 protein. This sample yields approximately 550,000 distinct CDR3 sequences, of which over 15% are seen a single time; about 13% belongs to the top ten. The sample holds one count of this clonotype.

J is TRBJ2-1 and V is TRBV7-2; D tentatively reads TRBD1 or TRBD2 (5 bases each). This sample comprised PBMCs, obtained 15 days after the yellow fever booster vaccination. This clonotype was sampled from a man aged 30-40 years who received the YFV17D yellow fever vaccine. The DNA of the CDR3 is TGTGCCAGCAGCACCACCGGGACGCGTTACAATGAGCAGTTCTTC. This translates into CASSTTGTRYNEQFF.